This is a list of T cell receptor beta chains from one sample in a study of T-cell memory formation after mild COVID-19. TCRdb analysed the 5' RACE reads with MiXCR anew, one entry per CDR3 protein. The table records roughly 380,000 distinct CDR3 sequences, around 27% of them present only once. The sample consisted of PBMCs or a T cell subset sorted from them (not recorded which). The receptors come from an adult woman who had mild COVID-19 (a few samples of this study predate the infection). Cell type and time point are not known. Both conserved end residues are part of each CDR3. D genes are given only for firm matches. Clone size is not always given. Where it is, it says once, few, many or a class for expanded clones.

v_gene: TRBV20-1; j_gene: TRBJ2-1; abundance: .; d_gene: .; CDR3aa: CSARDYLSGEQFF; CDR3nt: TGCAGTGCTAGAGATTACCTAAGTGGTGAGCAGTTCTTC
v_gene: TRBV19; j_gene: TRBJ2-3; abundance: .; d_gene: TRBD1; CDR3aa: CASSIQTGSSLDTQYF; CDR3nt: TGTGCCAGTAGTATACAGACAGGGTCTTCGTTGGATACGCAGTATTTT
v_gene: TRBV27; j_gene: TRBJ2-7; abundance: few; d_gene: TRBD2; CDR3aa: CASTPSGRAYEQYF; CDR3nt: TGTGCCAGTACCCCTAGCGGGAGGGCATACGAGCAGTACTTC
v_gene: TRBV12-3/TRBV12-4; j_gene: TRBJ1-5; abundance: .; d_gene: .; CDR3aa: CASSLWQTGNQPQHF; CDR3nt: TGTGCCAGCAGTTTGTGGCAGACTGGCAATCAGCCCCAGCATTTT
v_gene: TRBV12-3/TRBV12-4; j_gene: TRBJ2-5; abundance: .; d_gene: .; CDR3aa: CASRRTQETQYF; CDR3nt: TGTGCCAGCAGACGAACCCAAGAGACCCAGTACTTC
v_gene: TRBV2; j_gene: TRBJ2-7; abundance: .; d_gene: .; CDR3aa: CASSGSIGEQYF; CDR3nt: TGTGCCAGCAGTGGTTCTATCGGAGAGCAGTACTTC
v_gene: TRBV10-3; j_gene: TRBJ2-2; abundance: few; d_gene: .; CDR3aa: CAISESNTGELFF; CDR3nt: TGTGCCATCAGTGAGTCGAACACCGGGGAGCTGTTTTTT
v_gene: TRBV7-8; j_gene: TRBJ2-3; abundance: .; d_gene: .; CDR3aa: CASSFKGADTQYF; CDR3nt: TGTGCCAGCAGCTTTAAGGGGGCAGATACGCAGTATTTT
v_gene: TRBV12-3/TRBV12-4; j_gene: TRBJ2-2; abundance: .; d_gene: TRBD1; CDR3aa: CASSQPTGSNTGELFF; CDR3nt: TGTGCCAGCAGTCAACCGACAGGGTCAAACACCGGGGAGCTGTTTTTT
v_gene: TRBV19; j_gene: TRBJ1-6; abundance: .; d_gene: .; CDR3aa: CASQDQRNSPLHF; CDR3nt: TGTGCCAGCCAGGACCAGAGGAATTCACCCCTCCACTTT
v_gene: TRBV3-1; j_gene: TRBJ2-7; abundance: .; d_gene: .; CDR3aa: CASSPNWYEQYF; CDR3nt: TGTGCCAGCAGCCCCAACTGGTACGAGCAGTACTTC
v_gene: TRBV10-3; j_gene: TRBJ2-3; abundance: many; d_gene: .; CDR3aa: CAISDKPTSTDTQYF; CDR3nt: TGTGCCATCAGTGATAAACCGACAAGCACAGATACGCAGTATTTT
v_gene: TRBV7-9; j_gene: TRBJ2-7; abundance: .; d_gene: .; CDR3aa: CASEAAYEQYF; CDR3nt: TGTGCCAGCGAAGCAGCTTACGAGCAGTACTTC